A single sample is the source of the 29 T cell receptor beta chains below, sequenced in a study of OX40 agonist ivuxolimab in advanced cancers. Using immunoSEQ multiplex PCR, the repertoire was profiled, and TCRdb retains in-frame clones only, with some absent. Of 7,500 to 10,000 clones listed, roughly two thirds are singletons. The input for sequencing was CD4+ or CD8+ T cells sorted from blood, taken in a trial of the OX40 agonist ivuxolimab. These receptors were collected from an adult with an advanced solid tumor such as melanoma, head and neck, liver or kidney cancer.

The gene calls are TRBV2 and TRBJ2-3; 7 positions match TRBD1. V shed 7 bases, J shed 5 bases, and the junction held 6 bases outside the gene matches. There are 13 residues in the CDR3. The germline CDR1 and CDR2 sequences are SNHLY and FYNNEI. CDR3 sequence reads: CASKDRTGDTQYF. The CDR3 region has the DNA TGTGCCAGCAAAGACAGGACAGGAGATACGCAGTATTTT.

The V and J genes are TRBV7-9 and TRBJ1-2; no clear D. V was clipped by 1 base and J by 5 bases, with 11 bases between them. There are 14 residues in the CDR3. CDR1 and CDR2 (germline): SEHNR, FQNEAQ (reference sequence). The CDR3 DNA is TGTGCCAGCAGCTTAGGGGTGGGCAGTTATGGCTACACCTTC. This sequence encodes CASSLGVGSYGYTF.

The rearrangement links TRBV6-1 to TRBJ2-3; possible D gene TRBD1, 6 bases. The germline CDR1 and CDR2 sequences are MNHNS and SASEGT. This CDR3 comprises 16 residues. Deletions cut 2 bases from V and 2 bases from J, with 14 bases between. The CDR3 nucleotides are TGTGCCAGCAGTGAAATAGCGAGGGGGACCACAGATACGCAGTATTTT. This sequence encodes CASSEIARGTTDTQYF.

This clone appeared many times. This rearrangement joins TRBV4-1 to TRBJ1-1; D uncertain. From germline, CDR1 is MGHRA and CDR2 YSYEKL. Trimming took off 0 bases at V and 7 bases at J, with 9 bases between the two ends. This CDR3 has 13 residues. CDR3 amino acids: CASSQEGWGEAFF. The CDR3 DNA follows: TGCGCCAGCAGCCAAGAGGGGTGGGGTGAAGCTTTCTTT.

This clone was counted a few times. The chain employs TRBV21-1 and TRBJ1-1; TRBD1, the table's D call, was not compared with the DNA. TRBV21-1 is tagged as a pseudogene. The CDR3 is 18 residues long. The CDR3 DNA reads TGTGCCAGCAGCAAAGCCCCATGGACAGGCTTCATGAACACTGAAGCTTTCTTT. Amino acids: CASSKAPWTGFMNTEAFF.

The rearrangement links TRBV7-6 to TRBJ2-1; no clear D gene. The CDR3 sequence is 11 residues long. CDR1 and CDR2 (germline): SGHVS, FNYEAQ. Trimming cost V 0 bases and J 9 bases, with 3 bases left between them. CDR3 protein: CASSLAGEQFF. CDR3 DNA sequence: TGTGCCAGCAGCTTAGCGGGTGAGCAGTTCTTC. Full variable domain (missing parts from reference TRBV7-6 and TRBJ2-1): GAGVSQSPRYKVTKRGQDVALRCDPISGHVSLYWYRQALGQGPEFLTYFNYEAQQDKSGLPNDRFSAERPEGSISTLTIQRTEQRDSAMYRCASSLAGEQFFGPGTRLTVL.

This clone was seen once. The J gene is TRBJ2-2, the V gene TRBV10-3; 12 nucleotides align to TRBD1. Germline V gene sequence: CDR1 ENHRY, CDR2 SYGVKD. V lost 5 bases and J lost 6; bases outside the gene matches: 7. The length of the CDR3 is 16 residues. For the CDR3, the DNA is TGTGCCATCAGTTACCGGGACAGGGGGCCGGCCGGGGAGCTGTTTTTT. Translation gives CAISYRDRGPAGELFF.

The V call is TRBV5-1, the J call TRBJ2-3; D remains ambiguous. Germline V gene data show CDR1 as SGHRS and CDR2 as YFSETQ. V was clipped by 0 bases and J by 4 bases, with 6 bases between them. This CDR3 spans 13 amino acids. Written as DNA, the CDR3 is TGCGCCAGCAGCTTGGCCTCCCCAGATACGCAGTATTTT. Translation: CASSLASPDTQYF.

The V gene is TRBV7-9, the J gene TRBJ1-4, with a weak D call TRBD1 (5 bases). Germline V lookup: CDR1 SEHNR, CDR2 FQNEAQ (reference sequence). Trimming removed 5 bases from V and 8 bases from J, with 18 bases in between. The CDR3 contains 15 residues. CDR3 region: CASSPPGEWGEKLFF. CDR3 sequence (DNA): TGTGCCAGCAGCCCTCCTGGCGAGTGGGGCGAAAAACTGTTTTTT.

V usage is TRBV6-6 and J usage is TRBJ2-1, with 11 nucleotides matching TRBD2. From germline, CDR1 is MNHNY and CDR2 SVGAGI (reference sequence). The CDR3 has 15 residues. V shed 0 bases and J 7 bases; nucleotides not matched to a gene: 2. The CDR3 sequence: CASSYSWTSGNEQFF. In DNA form, the CDR3 reads TGTGCCAGCAGTTACTCGTGGACTAGCGGGAATGAGCAGTTCTTC.

The genes are TRBV6-5 and TRBJ2-3, with 8 nucleotides matching TRBD1. Germline V gene data show CDR1 as MNHEY and CDR2 as SVGAGI. The CDR3 is made up of 13 amino acids. V was clipped by 2 bases and J by 7 bases; unmatched bases: 2. CDR3 nucleotides: TGTGCCAGCAGTTACGGACAGGGAAATACGCAGTATTTT. It specifies CASSYGQGNTQYF.

J is TRBJ2-2 and V is TRBV4-2; D perhaps matches TRBD1 (6 bases). The CDR3 is 14 residues long. V was pared by 5 bases and J by 6 bases, with 13 bases between. The germline V gene encodes CDR1 LGHNA and CDR2 YNFKEQ. CDR3 region: CASSGHREPGELFF. The CDR3 DNA sequence: TGTGCCAGCAGCGGTCACAGGGAACCCGGGGAGCTGTTTTTT.

This clone has just a few counts. The chain uses TRBV6-5 and TRBJ2-7, with TRBD1 matching 10 bases. Germline CDR1 MNHEY, CDR2 SVGAGI. The V segment lost 4 bases and the J segment 6 bases; nucleotides outside the gene matches: 12. The CDR3 is made up of 16 amino acids. This CDR3 reads CASSSRPGQGHIEQYF. CDR3 bases: TGTGCCAGCAGTTCAAGACCGGGACAGGGGCACATCGAGCAGTACTTC.

The chain links TRBV15 to TRBJ2-7; 8 bases are shared with TRBD1. The germline gives CDR1 LNHNV, CDR2 YYDKDF (reference sequence). The CDR3 totals 13 residues. V was clipped by 6 bases and J by 4 bases; unmatched bases: 5. CDR3 amino acids: CATRPTGVYEQYF. The CDR3 DNA reads TGTGCCACCAGGCCGACAGGGGTGTACGAGCAGTACTTC.

V and J are TRBV4-3 and TRBJ2-7; 8 bases fit TRBD2. V shed 4 bases and J 1 base; nucleotides not matched to a gene: 9. CDR1 and CDR2 (germline): LGHNA, YSLEER. The CDR3 has 16 amino acids. The CDR3: CASSPSMGLGSYEQYF. The CDR3 DNA reads as TGCGCCAGCAGCCCGTCCATGGGACTAGGATCCTACGAGCAGTACTTC.

This clone was found a few times. This sequence joins TRBV19 and TRBJ2-3; the D is unclear. Germline CDR1 and CDR2: LNHDA and SQIVND (reference sequence). V was pared by 1 base and J by 1 base, with 12 bases between. The CDR3 is made up of 16 amino acids. The CDR3: CASSIGAPPRTDTQYF. Here the CDR3 DNA reads TGTGCCAGTAGTATAGGGGCACCGCCACGCACAGATACGCAGTATTTT.

CDR3 coding DNA: TGTGCCAGCAGCCAAGGGACAGGAGGTCTCTCTGGGGCCAACGTCCTGACTTTC. Protein: CASSQGTGGLSGANVLTF. The chain uses TRBV7-9 and TRBJ2-6, with 8 bases that match TRBD1. The CDR3 is 18 residues long. The V segment lost 5 bases and the J segment 0 bases; nucleotides outside the gene matches: 9. Germline assignment: CDR1 SEHNR and CDR2 FQNEAQ (reference sequence).

This sequence joins TRBV5-3 and TRBJ1-2; D possibly corresponds to TRBD1 (5 bases). TRBV5-3 is filed as an ORF, its function uncertain. The CDR3 spans 15 residues. The V end was cut by 8 bases, the J end by 4 bases, with 21 bases between. The CDR3 region has the DNA TGTGCCAGCAGCCAAGAGGAAGGGGCTCTCTATGGCTACACCTTC. The encoded protein is CASSQEEGALYGYTF.

On this clone itself: A much bigger clone sits one base away, suggesting this may be a read error. Different DNA sequences within this sample yield the same CDR3. This chain connects TRBV4-3 to TRBJ1-2; possible D gene TRBD1, 6 bases. This CDR3 comprises 15 residues. Germline V gene sequence: CDR1 LGHNA, CDR2 YSLEER. CDR3 in DNA: TGCGCCAGCAGCCAAGAAATCCAGGGGATTTATGGTTACACCTTC. Encoded protein: CASSQEIQGIYGYTF.

The chain employs TRBV2 and TRBJ2-1, with 8 bases fitting TRBD1. The germline gives CDR1 SNHLY, CDR2 FYNNEI. The length of the CDR3 is 14 residues. With V trimmed by 5 bases and J by 7 bases, 7 bases remained unmatched. DNA for the CDR3: TGTGCCAGCAGTAGAGGACAGGGCTTGAATGAGCAGTTCTTC. This gives the protein CASSRGQGLNEQFF.

This clone was detected a few times. This rearrangement joins TRBV7-6 to TRBJ1-5; D unresolved. Germline CDR1 reads SGHVS; CDR2 reads FNYEAQ. V lost 5 bases to trimming and J lost 1 base, with 9 bases between them. The CDR3 is 14 residues long. This CDR3 is CASSEFESNQPQHF. The CDR3 bases are TGTGCCAGCAGCGAATTTGAGAGCAATCAGCCCCAGCATTTT.

The chain combines TRBV6-5 with TRBJ2-2; 15 bases line up with TRBD2. The germline V gene has CDR1 MNHEY and CDR2 SVGAGI. This CDR3 is 15 amino acids long. Germline trimming cut 6 bases from V and 4 bases from J; bases unmatched to any gene: 0. The CDR3, as DNA: TGTGCCAGCAGGGGACTAGCGGGGGGCACCGGGGAGCTGTTTTTT. Its protein is CASRGLAGGTGELFF.

The V and J genes are TRBV4-1 and TRBJ2-7; D gene uncertain. The CDR3 spans 13 residues. Per germline, CDR1 MGHRA and CDR2 YSYEKL. The V and J ends lost 3 bases and 4 bases respectively, with 10 bases between them. CDR3 nucleotides: TGCGCCAGCAGCCACCTTACCTCTTACGAGCAGTACTTC. It specifies CASSHLTSYEQYF.

CDR3 amino acids: CASSEDLGGYGYTF. CDR3 nucleotide sequence: TGTGCCAGCAGTGAGGACCTAGGCGGCTATGGCTACACCTTC. The chain has TRBV2 and TRBJ1-2; D is unclear. The CDR3 is 14 amino acids. Germline-derived CDR1 and CDR2 are SNHLY and FYNNEI. Trimming stripped 3 bases from V and 4 bases from J, with 12 bases between.

This rearrangement joins TRBV6-1 to TRBJ2-1, with no clear D. The CDR3 spans 12 residues. Germline assignment: CDR1 MNHNS and CDR2 SASEGT. V gave up 4 bases and J gave up 4 bases, with 5 bases separating them. The CDR3 spells CASSVTYNEQFF. CDR3 in DNA: TGTGCCAGCAGTGTTACTTACAATGAGCAGTTCTTC.

V usage is TRBV7-9 and J usage is TRBJ1-2; the D gene is possibly TRBD1 (5 bases). V was pared by 0 bases and J by 8 bases, with 13 bases between. Germline CDR1 reads SEHNR; CDR2 reads FQNEAQ (reference sequence). This CDR3 is built from 14 residues. The CDR3 is CASSLAGQGEGYTF. In DNA, the CDR3 is TGTGCCAGCAGCTTAGCGGGCCAGGGAGAGGGCTACACCTTC.

The chain links TRBV7-2 to TRBJ2-7, with a weak D call TRBD1 (6 bases). CDR1 and CDR2 from the germline V gene are SGHTA and FQGNSA. Trimming removed 2 bases from V and 3 bases from J, with 11 bases in between. The CDR3 spans 14 residues. The CDR3 region has the DNA TGTGCCAGCAGCTTATCCGGACAGAACTACGAGCAGTACTTC. Residues: CASSLSGQNYEQYF.

V gene TRBV9 combines with J gene TRBJ1-3; D is undetermined. The CDR3 sequence is 13 residues long. Germline lookup yields CDR1 SGDLS and CDR2 YYNGEE. V lost 4 bases and J lost 6, with 11 bases in between. CDR3 in DNA: TGTGCCAGCAGCTCAAGGGTAGAAAACACCATATATTTT. This codes for CASSSRVENTIYF.

The rearrangement links TRBV13 to TRBJ2-1, with D perhaps matching TRBD1 (6 bases). The CDR3 has 15 residues. Germline CDR1 is PRHDT and CDR2 is FYEKMQ (reference sequence). Trimming pared 4 bases from V and 6 bases from J, leaving 16 bases between. The CDR3 DNA sequence: TGTGCCAGCAGCTCCCGAGGGGGAGAAGGCAATGAGCAGTTCTTC. This encodes CASSSRGGEGNEQFF.